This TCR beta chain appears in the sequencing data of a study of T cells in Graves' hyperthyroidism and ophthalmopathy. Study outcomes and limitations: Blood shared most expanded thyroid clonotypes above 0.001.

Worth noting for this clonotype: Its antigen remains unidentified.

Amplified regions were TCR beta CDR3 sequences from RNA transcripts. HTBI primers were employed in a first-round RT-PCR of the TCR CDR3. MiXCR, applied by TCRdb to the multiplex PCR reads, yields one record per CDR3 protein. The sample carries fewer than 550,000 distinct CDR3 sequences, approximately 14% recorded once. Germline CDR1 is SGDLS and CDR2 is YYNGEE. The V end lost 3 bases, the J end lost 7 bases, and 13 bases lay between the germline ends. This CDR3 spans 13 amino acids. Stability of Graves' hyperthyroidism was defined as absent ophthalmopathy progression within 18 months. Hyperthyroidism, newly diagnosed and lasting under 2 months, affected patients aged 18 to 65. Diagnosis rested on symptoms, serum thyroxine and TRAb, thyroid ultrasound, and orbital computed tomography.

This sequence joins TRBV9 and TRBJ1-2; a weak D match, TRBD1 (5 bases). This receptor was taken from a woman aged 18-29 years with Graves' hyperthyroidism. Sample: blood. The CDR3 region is CASSDRPAGGYTF. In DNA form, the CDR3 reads TGTGCCAGCAGCGACAGGCCCGCTGGTGGCTACACCTTC.